The sequence of this TCR beta chain was determined in a study of cytomegalovirus exposure and HLA in healthy donors. General study findings and limits: It was approximately 160 TCR beta chains that were listed as cytomegalovirus-associated. Immune exposure data for these donors was limited to CMV serostatus.

Trimming cost V 3 bases and J 2 bases; bases outside gene matches: 5. Germline CDR1 is MNHEY and CDR2 is SMNVEV (reference sequence). The CDR3 extends over 15 amino acids. PCR involved 60 Vbeta and 13 Jbeta primers. TCRdb's copy holds only in-frame clones and misses some; the assay was immunoSEQ multiplex PCR. Of 75,000 to 85,000 clones detected, 80% appear once; the ten largest clones hold approximately 1%. For this clone: What it binds is unknown.

The rearrangement joins TRBV27 to TRBJ2-5; 8 bases match TRBD1. Sequencing was performed on PBMCs. This TCR derives from a male donor in good health and CMV-seronegative. The CDR3 is CASSFWQGAQETQYF. The CDR3 coding sequence is TGTGCCAGCAGTTTTTGGCAGGGGGCACAAGAGACCCAGTACTTC.